The rows below give T cell receptor beta chains drawn from one sample of a study of shared clonotypes between healthy human individuals. Profiling relied on immunoSEQ multiplex PCR, and the TCRdb table lists in-frame clones only, not all of them. The sample includes 2 million to 3 million clones, 80% to 95% of them seen just once. The sequencing sample was made of naive CD4+ T cells from PBMCs. The source of these receptors is a man younger than 30 in good health. Some clones in this sample may be carry-over from other donors' samples. Each CDR3 is given with its conserved first and last residue. A D gene is named only where the DNA matches it firmly. Rows may omit the clone size; those that give it use once, few, many or a size class.

v_gene	abundance	d_gene	j_gene	CDR3nt	CDR3aa
TRBV19	NA	TRBD1	TRBJ1-1	TGTGCCAGTAGTATAGCGGGACAGGGAGTGAACACTGAAGCTTTCTTT	CASSIAGQGVNTEAFF
TRBV5-1	NA	TRBD2	TRBJ2-3	TGCGCCAGCAGCCGACTAGCGGGTGGCACAGATACGCAGTATTTT	CASSRLAGGTDTQYF
TRBV6-6	once	NA	TRBJ2-7	TGTGCCAGCAGGCTAGTGAGAGGTGCCTACGAGCAGTACTTC	CASRLVRGAYEQYF
TRBV28	NA	NA	TRBJ1-4	TGTGCCAGCAGCTACGGCGGGGTTGAAAAACTGTTTTTT	CASSYGGVEKLFF
TRBV28	NA	NA	TRBJ1-2	TGTGCCAGTACCGCGTACGGATATGGCTACACCTTC	CASTAYGYGYTF
TRBV12-5	NA	TRBD1	TRBJ1-1	TGTGCTAGTGGTTTGGTACTAGCGGGACAGCTCACTGAAGCTTTCTTT	CASGLVLAGQLTEAFF
TRBV6-5	NA	NA	TRBJ1-4	TGTGCCAGCAGTTACGGAGGAGAAAAACTGTTTTTT	CASSYGGEKLFF
TRBV28	NA	NA	TRBJ1-1	TGTGCCAGCGGACCCACAGGGTTTTTCACTGAAGCTTTCTTT	CASGPTGFFTEAFF
TRBV12-5	NA	NA	TRBJ1-1	TGTGCTAGTGGTTCATCAGGGAACACTGAAGCTTTCTTT	CASGSSGNTEAFF
TRBV7-2	once	NA	TRBJ2-7	TGTGCCAGCAGCTTAGGCGGAGAGGGGACCTACGAGCAGTACTTC	CASSLGGEGTYEQYF
TRBV18	once	TRBD1	TRBJ2-1	TGTGCCAGCTCCCGCATCCGGGACAGGGGGCCCAATGAGCAGTTCTTC	CASSRIRDRGPNEQFF
TRBV5-1	NA	TRBD2	TRBJ2-5	TGCGCCAGCAGCTTGGAGTCATCGGGAGGGGGGCCCCAGTACTTC	CASSLESSGGGPQYF
TRBV10-3	NA	NA	TRBJ1-4	TGTGCCATCAGTGAGTCTCTGGACTATGCAACTAATGAAAAACTGTTTTTT	CAISESLDYATNEKLFF
TRBV29-1	NA	NA	TRBJ2-1	TGCAGCGCCTTGAAGAATGGGGCAAATGAGCAGTTCTTC	CSALKNGANEQFF
TRBV19	NA	TRBD1	TRBJ1-5	TGTGCCAGTAGTACCAGACAGGGAGGCCAGCCCCAGCATTTT	CASSTRQGGQPQHF
TRBV13	NA	NA	TRBJ2-5	TGTGCCAGCAGCTTAGGTTCCAGGCAGATGACCCAGTACTTC	CASSLGSRQMTQYF